This TCR beta chain is from a study of blood T cell repertoires in COVID-19. Study at large: Acute and convalescent COVID-19 samples came from the United States, Italy and Spain. Nucleic acid was either cDNA or gDNA, and it came from T cells, B-cell-depleted T cells, or PBMCs.

The V gene's germline CDR1 is SEHNR and CDR2 FQNEAQ (reference sequence). Trimming took 5 bases from V and 1 from J, leaving 5 bases between them. The CDR3 is 13 amino acids. Sequenced by immunoSEQ multiplex PCR; TCRdb stores in-frame clones only, minus some. The sample records around 380,000 clones, roughly 77% being singletons. Sequencing was performed on peripheral blood. The TCR was taken from a human donor with acute or convalescent COVID-19. The donor label of this sample is uncertain. The chain carries TRBV7-9 and TRBJ2-2; D call uncertain. The CDR3 DNA sequence: TGTGCCAGCAGCCCCGGGAACACCGGGGAGCTGTTTTTT. This sequence encodes CASSPGNTGELFF.